This TCR beta chain was captured in a study of monozygotic twins with inflammatory bowel disease. Study results and limitations: Support for a single strong signal or clonotype associated with IBD was absent.

Concerning this clonotype itself: Its antigen is not known.

TCRdb reprocessed the 5' RACE reads and keeps a single row for each CDR3 protein, giving no DNA. Here the sample table reports 150,000 to 200,000 distinct CDR3 sequences. CDR1 and CDR2 from the germline V gene are MNHNS and SASEGT. CDR3 length: 16 amino acids. This chain links TRBV6-1 with TRBJ2-1; no DNA is available, so the TRBD2 call from TCRdb remains unchecked. The sequenced sample was blood. The TCR was taken from a human donor with ulcerative colitis or Crohn's disease, or a healthy co-twin of an affected twin (not recorded which). The CDR3 region is CASSRLAGGLLDEQFF.